These 17 T cell receptor beta chains came from one sample sequenced in a study of T cells after yellow fever vaccination (dated by TCRdb to the late 2010s). What the treatment or condition label conveys for this sample: live attenuated yellow fever vaccine strain. Library construction relied on 5' RACE. TCRdb records Illumina NovaSeq 6000 as the sequencer. TCRdb handled the public reads itself, with Q25 trimming in fastp and clone calling in MiXCR, and kept productive beta chains. Every CDR3 protein is listed once, alongside the most common genes and DNA of its rows. This sample gives 300,000 or so distinct CDR3 sequences in total; 8.7% of them show up just once. The ten largest clonotypes hold around 3.4% of the sample. The sequences come from CD4+ T cells sorted from PBMCs, collected 5 days after the yellow fever booster vaccination. The receptors here all came from a man between 18 and 35 years old who received the YFV17D yellow fever vaccine.

V usage is TRBV12-3 or TRBV12-4 and J usage is TRBJ2-7; D ambiguous. The V gene lost 8 bases and the J gene lost 3 bases, with 8 bases spanning the gap. The CDR3 has 11 residues. The CDR3, as DNA: TGTGCCAGCGCATCTAACTACGAGCAGTACTTC. Translation: CASASNYEQYF.

This clonotype was recorded many times. The chain carries TRBV5-6 and TRBJ1-5, with a tentative D call TRBD1 (5 bases). The CDR3 loop spans 13 amino acids. Per the germline V gene, CDR1 is SGHDT and CDR2 is YYEEEE. V was trimmed by 5 bases and J by 3 bases, leaving 9 bases between them. The CDR3 coding sequence is TGTGCCAGCAGTCAGGGTCTCAATCAGCCCCAGCATTTT. This codes for CASSQGLNQPQHF.

This clonotype has just a few counts. J is TRBJ1-1 and V is TRBV5-4; no clear D. The CDR3 is made up of 15 amino acids. Germline assignment: CDR1 SGHNT and CDR2 YYREEE (reference sequence). V was clipped by 5 bases and J by 0 bases, with 14 bases between them. The CDR3 spells CASSPDLVVNTEAFF. The DNA of the CDR3 is TGTGCCAGCAGTCCTGACCTTGTGGTGAACACTGAAGCTTTCTTT.

Many counts were recorded for this clonotype. The chain has TRBV6-1 and TRBJ2-5; unclear D gene. The V end lost 6 bases, the J end lost 1 base, and 12 bases lay between the germline ends. From germline, CDR1 is MNHNS and CDR2 SASEGT. The CDR3 extends over 14 amino acids. DNA for the CDR3: TGTGCCAGCAGCCTTCGGGCCAGCCAAGAGACCCAGTACTTC. As protein: CASSLRASQETQYF.

This chain connects TRBV7-9 to TRBJ1-4; D perhaps matches TRBD1 (6 bases). Trimming pared 3 bases from V and 8 bases from J, leaving 13 bases between. Per the germline V gene, CDR1 is SEHNR and CDR2 is FQNEAQ (reference sequence). The CDR3 covers 14 residues. CDR3 loop: CASSFKGGGEKLFF. DNA of the CDR3: TGTGCCAGCAGCTTTAAAGGGGGAGGGGAAAAACTGTTTTTT.

This clonotype came up many times. The V call is TRBV29-1, the J call TRBJ2-5, with D uncertain. Germline CDR1 reads SQVTM; CDR2 reads ANQGSEA. Trimming took off 3 bases at V and 5 bases at J, with 10 bases between the two ends. The CDR3 runs 12 residues. The CDR3 spells CSVDWSWETQYF. The CDR3 coding sequence is TGCAGCGTTGATTGGTCATGGGAGACCCAGTACTTC.

This rearrangement joins TRBV10-3 to TRBJ2-7, with 10 nucleotides matching TRBD2. The CDR3 has 14 amino acids. From germline, CDR1 is ENHRY and CDR2 SYGVKD. Losses at the gene ends were 10 bases for V and 6 bases for J; bases not matched to a gene: 12. Here the CDR3 reads CATRFSGGAPEQYF. The CDR3 DNA reads as TGTGCCACCAGGTTCAGCGGGGGGGCCCCCGAGCAGTACTTC.

This chain's CDR3 is CASSPGQLTDTQYF. For the CDR3, the DNA is TGCGCCAGCAGCCCCGGACAGCTCACAGATACGCAGTATTTT. V is TRBV4-3 and J is TRBJ2-3; TRBD1 might be the D (6 bases). Germline-derived CDR1 and CDR2 are LGHNA and YSLEER. V was shortened by 4 bases and J by 2 bases, with 10 bases between the two germline ends. This CDR3 spans 14 amino acids.

The chain employs TRBV20-1 and TRBJ1-5; D may be TRBD1 (6 bases). V was trimmed by 3 bases and J by 7 bases, leaving 19 bases between them. The CDR3 contains 15 residues. Germline V lookup: CDR1 DFQATT, CDR2 SNEGSKA (reference sequence). The CDR3 reads CSARGDYRVGQPQHF. The CDR3 nucleotides are TGCAGTGCTAGGGGGGACTACAGGGTTGGACAGCCCCAGCATTTT.

This clonotype occurred many times. The chain recombines TRBV4-2 with TRBJ2-3; TRBD2 matches at 9 bases. The V gene's germline CDR1 is LGHNA and CDR2 YNFKEQ. The CDR3 is made up of 20 amino acids. J gave up 3 bases and V 1 base, and 17 bases lay outside the gene matches. The CDR3: CASSQVYNFGGAGGTDTQYF. The CDR3, as DNA: TGTGCCAGCAGCCAAGTCTACAACTTCGGAGGGGCGGGGGGGACAGATACGCAGTATTTT.

This clonotype has just a few counts. This sequence joins TRBV24-1 and TRBJ1-3; D unresolved. The CDR3 sequence is 16 residues long. CDR1 is KGHDR, CDR2 SFDVKD, per germline. Trimming removed 3 bases at V and 0 bases at J, with 11 bases between. The CDR3 is CATSDPRTGSGNTIYF. CDR3 nucleotide sequence: TGTGCCACCAGTGATCCCCGCACGGGCTCTGGAAACACCATATATTTT.

This chain joins TRBV30 and TRBJ1-5; no firm D call. From germline, CDR1 is GTSNPN and CDR2 SVGIG (reference sequence). Deletions cut 2 bases from V and 4 bases from J, with 9 bases between. CDR3 length equals 13 residues. The CDR3 DNA reads TGTGCCTGGAGTTCTCGGCCGAATCAGCCCCAGCATTTT. The encoded protein is CAWSSRPNQPQHF. Variable domain in full (rest from reference TRBV30 and TRBJ1-5): SQTIHQWPATLVQPVGSPLSLECTVEGTSNPNLYWYRQAAGRGLQLLFYSVGIGQISSEVPQNLSASRPQDRQFILSSKKLLLSDSGFYLCAWSSRPNQPQHFGDGTRLSIL.

The sample holds many counts of this clonotype. This chain links TRBV4-2 with TRBJ2-3; a weak D match, TRBD2 (6 bases). The CDR3 has 16 residues. Per the germline V gene, CDR1 is LGHNA and CDR2 is YNFKEQ. Trimming removed 4 bases at V and 5 bases at J, with 19 bases between. The CDR3 bases are TGTGCCAGCAGCCCAGACCCCGGGGGTAAGATAGATACGCAGTATTTT. It encodes CASSPDPGGKIDTQYF.

This clonotype was counted between two and nine times. The J gene is TRBJ1-1, the V gene TRBV7-9; D might be TRBD1 (5 bases). The germline V gene has CDR1 SEHNR and CDR2 FQNEAQ (reference sequence). The CDR3 is 10 residues long. Between the trimmed V and J ends, which lost 8 bases and 5 bases, there was a span of 6 bases. In DNA form, the CDR3 reads TGTGCCAGCGGGGGTACTGAAGCTTTCTTT. It specifies CASGGTEAFF.

A few counts support this clonotype. The chain couples TRBV7-9 to TRBJ1-5; the D is unclear. The CDR3 spans 15 residues. Germline V gives CDR1 SEHNR, CDR2 FQNEAQ (reference sequence). V was pared by 5 bases and J by 0 bases, with 11 bases between. CDR3 amino acids: CASSADGFSNQPQHF. The CDR3 nucleotides are TGTGCCAGCAGCGCGGACGGATTTAGCAATCAGCCCCAGCATTTT.

This clonotype was counted a few times. The chain employs TRBV7-9 and TRBJ2-1; 7 bases align to TRBD2. This CDR3 is 15 amino acids long. In germline, CDR1 is SEHNR, CDR2 FQNEAQ (reference sequence). V lost 1 base to trimming and J lost 7 bases; unmatched junction nucleotides: 7. The CDR3 DNA is TGTGCCAGCAGCTTAGTGCGCGGGAGCCGTAATGAGCAGTTCTTC. Amino acids: CASSLVRGSRNEQFF.

The V and J genes are TRBV5-1 and TRBJ2-4; the match to TRBD1 covers 11 bases. The length of the CDR3 is 15 residues. Germline V gene sequence: CDR1 SGHRS, CDR2 YFSETQ. With V trimmed by 3 bases and J by 8 bases, 7 bases remained unmatched. The CDR3 DNA sequence: TGCGCCAGCAGCTCCGGACAGGGGGCGACGGACATTCAGTACTTC. Translation gives CASSSGQGATDIQYF.